The 30 T cell receptor beta chains given below trace back to one sample, sequenced in a study of blood T cell repertoires in COVID-19. TCRdb's copy holds only in-frame clones and misses some; the assay was immunoSEQ multiplex PCR. The repertoire holds about 310,000 clones, with around nine tenths as singletons. Sequencing was done on a sample of peripheral blood. The receptors derive from a man aged 65 to 79 with acute or convalescent COVID-19.

The chain combines TRBV5-1 with TRBJ2-1; the match to TRBD2 covers 8 bases. Germline loops: CDR1 SGHRS, CDR2 YFSETQ. Trimming at V came to 3 bases and at J to 4 bases, leaving 9 bases not matched to a gene. The CDR3 length is 16 residues. CDR3 sequence: CASSSAGGRSYNEQFF. The CDR3 DNA is TGCGCCAGCAGCTCGGCGGGCGGGAGGAGTTACAATGAGCAGTTCTTC.

The genes are TRBV5-1 and TRBJ1-1; maybe TRBD1 (5 bases). Looked up from germline, CDR1 is SGHRS and CDR2 is YFSETQ. The V and J ends lost 1 base and 2 bases respectively, with 24 bases between them. The CDR3 has 19 amino acids. CDR3 DNA sequence: TGCGCCAGCAGCTTGCGGGGTTCAACGGGGGAAGGAATAAACACTGAAGCTTTCTTT. This sequence encodes CASSLRGSTGEGINTEAFF. Combining the CDR3 with reference TRBV5-1 and TRBJ1-1 gives the whole variable domain KAGVTQTPRYLIKTRGQQVTLSCSPISGHRSVSWYQQTPGQGLQFLFEYFSETQRNKGNFPGRFSGRQFSNSRSEMNVSTLELGDSALYLCASSLRGSTGEGINTEAFFGQGTRLTVV.

This chain joins TRBV14 and TRBJ2-1; 10 bases align to TRBD2. Germline CDR1 and CDR2: SGHDN and FVKESK. The V and J ends lost 4 bases and 5 bases, in that order; junction bases with no gene match: 5. The CDR3 consists of 15 residues. The CDR3 protein is CASSPSGLANNEQFF. The CDR3 nucleotides are TGTGCCAGCAGCCCGTCGGGACTAGCGAACAATGAGCAGTTCTTC.

This clone was seen only once. The chain joins TRBV9 to TRBJ2-1, with 10 bases matching TRBD2. This CDR3 region has 16 residues. The V segment lost 0 bases and the J segment 9 bases; nucleotides outside the gene matches: 9. CDR1 is SGDLS and CDR2 is YYNGEE in the germline V gene. This CDR3 reads CASSVGSLAGASEQFF. The CDR3 DNA is TGTGCCAGCAGCGTAGGCTCCCTAGCGGGGGCGAGTGAGCAGTTCTTC. Combining the CDR3 with reference TRBV9 and TRBJ2-1 gives the whole variable domain DSGVTQTPKHLITATGQRVTLRCSPRSGDLSVYWYQQSLDQGLQFLIQYYNGEERAKGNILERFSAQQFPDLHSELNLSSLELGDSALYFCASSVGSLAGASEQFFGPGTRLTVL.

This clone came up once. The chain employs TRBV11-1 and TRBJ2-7, with D uncertain. This CDR3 comprises 13 residues. Trimming left V 2 bases short and J 0 bases short, with 5 bases between. Germline lookup yields CDR1 SGHAT and CDR2 FQDESV (reference sequence). CDR3 sequence: CASSLPSSYEQYF. The CDR3, as DNA: TGTGCCAGCAGCTTACCCAGCTCCTACGAGCAGTACTTC.

J is TRBJ1-2 and V is TRBV5-5, with 7 bases that match TRBD1. The CDR3 spans 14 residues. In germline, CDR1 is SGHKS, CDR2 YYEKEE (reference sequence). The V and J ends lost 1 base and 4 bases, in that order; junction bases with no gene match: 4. CDR3 in amino acids: CASSLTGVPYGYTF. The CDR3 bases are TGTGCCAGCAGCTTGACAGGGGTTCCCTATGGCTACACCTTC.

V and J are TRBV7-2 and TRBJ2-1; D perhaps matches TRBD2 (6 bases). This CDR3 is built from 16 residues. Germline-derived CDR1 and CDR2 are SGHTA and FQGNSA. V lost 7 bases, J lost 2 bases, and 18 bases lay in between. This CDR3 is CASTLSSARTYNEQFF. As DNA, the CDR3 is TGTGCCAGCACCCTGTCTAGCGCACGAACCTACAATGAGCAGTTCTTC.

The chain employs TRBV11-2 and TRBJ1-5; 8 bases are shared with TRBD1. CDR1 SGHAT and CDR2 FQNNGV come from the germline V gene. The trim removed 5 bases at V and 2 bases at J, leaving 8 bases unmatched. The CDR3 contains 16 residues. The CDR3 protein is CASSADRGKGNQPQHF. CDR3 DNA sequence: TGTGCCAGCAGCGCCGACAGGGGCAAGGGCAATCAGCCCCAGCATTTT.

The chain recombines TRBV5-1 with TRBJ2-1; perhaps TRBD2 as D (6 bases). CDR3 length equals 15 residues. Trimming removed 3 bases from V and 4 bases from J, with 14 bases in between. Germline assignment: CDR1 SGHRS and CDR2 YFSETQ. CDR3 in DNA: TGCGCCAGCAGCTCTATGGGGGGTTTTTACAATGAGCAGTTCTTC. It codes for CASSSMGGFYNEQFF.

The chain combines TRBV2 with TRBJ2-5; D ambiguous. CDR3 length: 13 residues. Between the trimmed V and J ends, which lost 5 bases and 3 bases, there was a span of 10 bases. Germline CDR1 is SNHLY and CDR2 is FYNNEI. CDR3 sequence: CASSISSEETQYF. As DNA, the CDR3 is TGTGCCAGCAGTATCAGTTCTGAAGAGACCCAGTACTTC.

The J gene is TRBJ2-5, the V gene TRBV7-3; 10 bases fit TRBD1. The CDR3 loop spans 15 amino acids. V shed 4 bases, J shed 4 bases, and the junction held 6 bases outside the gene matches. Per the germline V gene, CDR1 is SGHTA and CDR2 is FQGTGA. CDR3 nucleotide sequence: TGTGCCAGCAGCTCGACAGGGGGCGCAGGAGAGACCCAGTACTTC. Translated: CASSSTGGAGETQYF.

The chain links TRBV30 to TRBJ2-7, with D possibly matching TRBD2 (5 bases). There are 14 residues in the CDR3. V lost 1 base and J 0 bases, leaving 10 bases between the germline ends. Per the germline V gene, CDR1 is GTSNPN and CDR2 is SVGIG (reference sequence). Here the CDR3 DNA reads TGTGCCTGGAGTGACGGAGGAAGCTCCTACGAGCAGTACTTC. This gives the protein CAWSDGGSSYEQYF.

The rearrangement joins TRBV18 to TRBJ2-7; D not resolved. The CDR3 runs 20 residues. With 2 bases removed from V and 5 bases from J, the gap between germline ends came to 31 bases. Germline CDR1 is KGHSH and CDR2 is LQKENI. In nucleotides, the CDR3 is TGTGCCAGCTCACCAGTATCCACGAGGTACCAATCGACCACCCCTAACGAGCAGTACTTC. This encodes CASSPVSTRYQSTTPNEQYF.

This chain uses TRBV28 with TRBJ1-5; D may be TRBD1 (5 bases). Germline values: CDR1 MDHEN, CDR2 SYDVKM. CDR3 length: 13 amino acids. Trimming left V 8 bases short and J 7 bases short, with 15 bases between. The CDR3 bases are TGTGCCAGCGATAATTCAGGGTTCCAGCCCCAGCATTTT. Amino acid sequence: CASDNSGFQPQHF. The full variable domain, its missing parts supplied by reference TRBV28 and TRBJ1-5, is DVKVTQSSRYLVKRTGEKVFLECVQDMDHENMFWYRQDPGLGLRLIYFSYDVKMKEKGDIPEGYSVSREKKERFSLILESASTNQTSMYLCASDNSGFQPQHFGDGTRLSIL.

This clone was seen more than once but under ten times. This chain uses TRBV9 with TRBJ2-3; 7 bases line up with TRBD2. CDR1 and CDR2 from the germline V gene are SGDLS and YYNGEE. The V segment lost 7 bases and the J segment 3 bases; nucleotides outside the gene matches: 11. The CDR3 spans 15 residues. The CDR3 is CASAVREGLTDTQYF. The CDR3 DNA reads TGTGCCAGCGCGGTGAGGGAGGGCCTAACAGATACGCAGTATTTT.

Here the CDR3 DNA reads TGTGCCAGCAGCCGCGAGGGGGCGCCAAATGAGCAGTTCTTC. Translating gives CASSREGAPNEQFF. V is TRBV4-2 and J is TRBJ2-1; 7 nucleotides match TRBD1. This CDR3 region has 14 residues. Germline V CDR1 and CDR2: LGHNA, YNFKEQ. After removal of 4 bases from V and 7 bases from J, the junction contained 7 bases not matched to a gene.

Worth noting for this clone: The same CDR3 also results from other DNA sequences found in this sample. The chain recombines TRBV19 with TRBJ1-3; possibly TRBD1 for D (6 bases). V lost 1 base, J lost 0 bases, and 7 bases lay in between. CDR3 size: 15 residues. Looked up from germline, CDR1 is LNHDA and CDR2 is SQIVND (reference sequence). CDR3 sequence: CASSIGDISGNTIYF. The CDR3 coding sequence is TGTGCCAGTAGTATAGGGGACATCTCTGGAAACACCATATATTTT.

The chain joins TRBV24-1 to TRBJ2-3, with D possibly being TRBD1 (5 bases). V was clipped by 12 bases and J by 5 bases, with 17 bases between them. This CDR3 is built from 13 residues. The germline V gene encodes CDR1 KGHDR and CDR2 SFDVKD. CDR3 in amino acids: CAAGGRALDTQYF. In nucleotides, the CDR3 is TGTGCCGCCGGCGGCAGGGCTTTAGATACGCAGTATTTT.

This chain connects TRBV4-3 to TRBJ1-4; D gene ambiguous. V gave up 0 bases and J gave up 8 bases, with 19 bases separating them. The CDR3 length is 17 residues. The germline V gene has CDR1 LGHNA and CDR2 YSLEER. The CDR3, as DNA: TGCGCCAGCAGCCAAGATTCTCCGAGGCCCTCGGGGGAAAAACTGTTTTTT. Protein: CASSQDSPRPSGEKLFF.

This clone was recorded only once. The rearrangement joins TRBV7-8 to TRBJ1-2; D gene unclear. Per germline, CDR1 SGHVS and CDR2 FQNEAQ. Trimming shortened V by 3 bases and J by 0 bases, and 20 bases separated the two germline ends. The CDR3 covers 18 residues. CDR3 sequence reads: CASSLGRPSQTTNYGYTF. In nucleotides, the CDR3 is TGTGCCAGCAGCTTGGGCCGGCCATCTCAAACCACTAACTATGGCTACACCTTC.

The rearrangement uses TRBV5-4 and TRBJ2-7; 10 bases are a match to TRBD1. The germline gives CDR1 SGHNT, CDR2 YYREEE (reference sequence). This CDR3 comprises 15 residues. J lost 5 bases, V lost 0 bases, and 5 bases had no gene match. CDR3 in DNA: TGTGCCAGCAGCTTGGGGGGACAGGGGTCGGACGAGCAGTACTTC. The encoded protein is CASSLGGQGSDEQYF.

V is TRBV3-1 (or the pseudogene TRBV3-2) and J is TRBJ2-7; 7 bases match TRBD1. V dropped 3 bases and J dropped 1; count of bases not matched to a gene: 6. CDR1 and CDR2 (germline): LGHDT, YNNKEL (reference sequence). This CDR3 has 15 amino acids. The CDR3 DNA reads TGTGCCAGCAGCCACCAACCGGGACAGTCCTACGAGCAGTACTTC. Amino acids: CASSHQPGQSYEQYF.

The chain combines TRBV28 with TRBJ2-6; D unclear. The germline V gene encodes CDR1 MDHEN and CDR2 SYDVKM. The V gene lost 2 bases and the J gene lost 1 base, with 3 bases spanning the gap. The CDR3 has 14 residues. The CDR3 reads CASSLLSGANVLTF. The CDR3 DNA follows: TGTGCCAGCAGTTTACTTTCTGGGGCCAACGTCCTGACTTTC.

The V call is TRBV19, the J call TRBJ2-3, with 7 bases aligning to TRBD1. The germline V gene has CDR1 LNHDA and CDR2 SQIVND (reference sequence). V was clipped by 6 bases and J by 4 bases; unmatched bases: 7. The CDR3 is made up of 14 amino acids. The CDR3 protein is CASSTGTESDTQYF. CDR3 in DNA: TGTGCCAGTAGCACCGGGACAGAATCAGATACGCAGTATTTT.

The rearrangement joins TRBV7-2 to TRBJ2-1, with D possibly being TRBD2 (5 bases). The V end was cut by 5 bases, the J end by 2 bases, with 10 bases between. Germline V gene sequence: CDR1 SGHTA, CDR2 FQGNSA. This CDR3 is built from 14 residues. The CDR3 loop reads CASSDRGAYNEQFF. CDR3 in DNA: TGTGCCAGCAGCGACCGGGGTGCCTACAATGAGCAGTTCTTC. Together with reference TRBV7-2 and TRBJ2-1, the CDR3 gives the full variable domain: GAGVSQSPSNKVTEKGKDVELRCDPISGHTALYWYRQSLGQGLEFLIYFQGNSAPDKSGLPSDRFSAERTGGSVSTLTIQRTQQEDSAVYLCASSDRGAYNEQFFGPGTRLTVL.

The chain combines TRBV2 with TRBJ2-3; 7 bases are shared with TRBD2. Trimming removed 0 bases from V and 4 bases from J; junction bases left unmatched: 7. CDR1 is SNHLY and CDR2 is FYNNEI in the germline V gene. The CDR3 sequence is 16 residues long. CDR3 protein: CASSEAGGKGADTQYF. CDR3 nucleotides: TGTGCCAGCAGTGAAGCGGGAGGGAAAGGGGCAGATACGCAGTATTTT.

This chain links TRBV2 with TRBJ2-1, with 8 nucleotides matching TRBD2. The germline gives CDR1 SNHLY, CDR2 FYNNEI. CDR3 size: 15 residues. J lost 2 bases, V lost 4 bases, and 4 bases had no gene match. The CDR3 sequence: CASSVLAGTYNEQFF. The CDR3 DNA is TGTGCCAGCAGTGTGTTAGCGGGAACCTACAATGAGCAGTTCTTC.

This clone came up many times. This sequence joins TRBV28 and TRBJ1-2; TRBD1 might be the D (6 bases). Trimming cost V 4 bases and J 4 bases, with 19 bases left between them. The CDR3 spans 16 residues. Germline V lookup: CDR1 MDHEN, CDR2 SYDVKM. The CDR3: CASSSRAARGSYGYTF. Written as DNA, the CDR3 is TGTGCCAGCAGTTCCCGGGCTGCGAGGGGGTCCTATGGCTACACCTTC.

CDR3 protein: CSVGQVLGYTF. CDR3 sequence (DNA): TGCAGCGTGGGACAGGTACTTGGCTACACCTTC. V gene TRBV29-1 combines with J gene TRBJ1-2; TRBD1 aligns across 8 bases. Germline assignment: CDR1 SQVTM and CDR2 ANQGSEA. The J segment lost 7 bases and the V segment lost 6 bases, leaving 4 bases of the junction unmatched. The CDR3 length is 11 residues.

This chain links TRBV4-3 with TRBJ2-1; maybe TRBD2 (5 bases). Trimming shortened V by 2 bases and J by 0 bases, and 11 bases separated the two germline ends. This CDR3 comprises 16 residues. CDR1 and CDR2 from the germline V gene are LGHNA and YSLEER. The CDR3 nucleotides are TGCGCCAGCAGCCAATCTGGAGGATTCTCCTACAATGAGCAGTTCTTC. It codes for CASSQSGGFSYNEQFF.